The 5 T cell receptor beta chains given below trace back to one sample, sequenced in a study of OX40 agonist ivuxolimab in advanced cancers. Profiling relied on immunoSEQ multiplex PCR, and the TCRdb table lists in-frame clones only, not all of them. The sample has 90,000 to 100,000 clones, approximately 90% seen once. The sample here was CD4+ or CD8+ T cells sorted from blood, taken in a trial of the OX40 agonist ivuxolimab. These TCRs come from an adult with an advanced solid tumor such as melanoma, head and neck, liver or kidney cancer.

This chain joins TRBV9 and TRBJ1-5, with D unclear. The CDR3 is made up of 13 amino acids. Per the germline V gene, CDR1 is SGDLS and CDR2 is YYNGEE. Trimming removed 1 base from V and 3 bases from J, with 5 bases in between. The CDR3 coding sequence is TGTGCCAGCAGCGTAACCGTCAATCAGCCCCAGCATTTT. Translating gives CASSVTVNQPQHF.

The chain has TRBV25-1 and TRBJ2-3; D remains ambiguous. The germline V gene has CDR1 MGHDK and CDR2 SYGVNS. CDR3 length: 15 residues. The V and J ends lost 2 bases and 0 bases respectively, with 9 bases between them. CDR3 coding DNA: TGTGCCAGCAGTGAACGACCGATTAGCACAGATACGCAGTATTTT. Protein product: CASSERPISTDTQYF.

V gene TRBV19 combines with J gene TRBJ2-1; the match to TRBD2 covers 8 bases. The germline gives CDR1 LNHDA, CDR2 SQIVND (reference sequence). Trimming removed 5 bases from V and 4 bases from J; junction bases left unmatched: 13. The CDR3 is made up of 17 amino acids. The CDR3 region is CASSPRGQRGPYNEQFF. The DNA for the CDR3 is TGTGCCAGTAGTCCCCGGGGGCAGCGGGGGCCGTACAATGAGCAGTTCTTC.

The chain couples TRBV29-1 to TRBJ1-1; D gene ambiguous. Trimming pared 4 bases from V and 0 bases from J, leaving 3 bases between. Germline CDR1 SQVTM, CDR2 ANQGSEA. The CDR3 loop spans 11 amino acids. In DNA, the CDR3 is TGCAGCGTTGGTATGAACACTGAAGCTTTCTTT. Its translation: CSVGMNTEAFF.

The chain carries TRBV28 and TRBJ2-3; the match to TRBD2 covers 13 bases. The CDR3 length is 16 residues. Germline V lookup: CDR1 MDHEN, CDR2 SYDVKM. Trimming removed 4 bases from V and 7 bases from J; junction bases left unmatched: 8. The CDR3 sequence: CASSSTSGGALNTQYF. Written as DNA, the CDR3 is TGTGCCAGCAGTTCCACTAGCGGGGGGGCCTTGAATACGCAGTATTTT.